The rows below give T cell receptor beta chains drawn from one sample of a study of T cell repertoires in cytomegalovirus infection. TCRdb passed the reads through MiXCR, listing each CDR3 protein once. This table holds 170,000 or so distinct CDR3 sequences, approximately 18% found once. Sequenced material: CD8+ T cells from PBMCs. These receptors were taken from a human donor in good health (CMV status not recorded). Some clones in this sample may be carry-over from other donors' samples. Each CDR3 is given with its conserved first and last residue. D genes are given only for firm matches. Not every row has a clone size; where given, it reads once, few, many or a size class.

length,size,V,D,J,DNA,CDR3
15,few,TRBV4-1,.,TRBJ1-1,TGCGCCAGCAGCCCCGGAGACAGGATGAACACTGAAGCTTTCTTT,CASSPGDRMNTEAFF
15,few,TRBV7-2,TRBD1,TRBJ2-7,TGTGCCAGCAGCTTATTGGGACAGGGGATCTACGAGCAGTACTTC,CASSLLGQGIYEQYF
15,.,TRBV7-2,.,TRBJ1-5,TGTGCCAGCAGCTTAGACCGAGCCGCCAATCAGCCCCAGCATTTT,CASSLDRAANQPQHF
13,.,TRBV7-9,.,TRBJ2-7,TGTGCCAGCAACCGTGCCAGAGAATACGAGCAGTACTTC,CASNRAREYEQYF
14,.,TRBV24-1,TRBD1,TRBJ2-5,TGTGCCACCAGTGACGGACAGGGGCATGAGACCCAGTACTTC,CATSDGQGHETQYF
15,few,TRBV6-2/TRBV6-3,TRBD2,TRBJ2-5,TGTGCCAGCAGTTCCGGGACTAGCGGCCAAGAGACCCAGTACTTC,CASSSGTSGQETQYF
15,.,TRBV11-1,TRBD1,TRBJ1-3,TGTGCCAGCAGCTTAGGACAGGGGTACGGAAACACCATATATTTT,CASSLGQGYGNTIYF
15,.,TRBV24-1,.,TRBJ2-1,TGTGCCACCAGTGATCCCGGGACCTCCTACAATGAGCAGTTCTTC,CATSDPGTSYNEQFF
17,.,TRBV23-1,.,TRBJ2-3,TGCGCCAGCAGTCCAGCACCGGGGAAAGGGGGCACAGATACGCAGTATTTT,CASSPAPGKGGTDTQYF
15,few,TRBV29-1,TRBD2,TRBJ2-7,TGCAGCGCTTCTGTCCAAGGACTAGCGACTTACGAGCAGTACTTC,CSASVQGLATYEQYF
15,few,TRBV7-7,.,TRBJ2-5,TGTGCTAGCAGCTCAGAGTGGGGGTATAGCGAGACCCAGTACTTC,CASSSEWGYSETQYF
14,.,TRBV12-3/TRBV12-4,.,TRBJ1-5,TGTGCCAGCAGTTTAGGACCAGGAAGTCAGCCCCAGCATTTT,CASSLGPGSQPQHF
12,few,TRBV7-6,.,TRBJ1-1,TGTGCCAGCAGCTTAGTACTCACTGAAGCTTTCTTT,CASSLVLTEAFF